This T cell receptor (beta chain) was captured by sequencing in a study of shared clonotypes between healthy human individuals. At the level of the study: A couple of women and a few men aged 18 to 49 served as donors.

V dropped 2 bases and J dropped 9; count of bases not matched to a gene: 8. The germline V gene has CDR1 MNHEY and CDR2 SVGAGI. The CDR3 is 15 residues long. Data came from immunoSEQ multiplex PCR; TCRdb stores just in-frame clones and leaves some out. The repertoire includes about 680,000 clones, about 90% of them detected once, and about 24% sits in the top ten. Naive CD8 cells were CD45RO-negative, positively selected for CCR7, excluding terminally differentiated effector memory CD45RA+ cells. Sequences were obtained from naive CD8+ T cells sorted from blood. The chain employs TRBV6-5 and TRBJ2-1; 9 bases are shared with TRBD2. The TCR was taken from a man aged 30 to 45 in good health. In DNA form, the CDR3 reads TGTGCCAGCAGTTACGTGACTAGCGGACTTAGTGAGCAGTTCTTC. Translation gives CASSYVTSGLSEQFF.